This TCR beta chain was found in a study of blood T cell repertoires in COVID-19. The ends were cut back, 5 bases at V and 3 bases at J, with 16 bases in the middle. The CDR3 totals 15 residues. CDR1 MNHEY and CDR2 SMNVEV come from the germline V gene (reference sequence). This clone was recorded only once. Original processing notes: Using reference gene primer amplification, nucleated cell counts were estimated. The protocol was immunoSEQ multiplex PCR, while the TCRdb copy is restricted to in-frame clones and leaves out a portion. The V and J calls and clone size are taken from that table; D and trimming were inferred from the DNA. Of a few hundred thousand clones listed, about 85% are singletons.

This rearrangement joins TRBV27 to TRBJ1-1, with no clear D. Sequencing was done on a sample of peripheral blood. The clonotype was recovered from a man in his sixties who had recovered from COVID-19. CDR3 bases: TGTGCCAGCAGTCCGAATGCTAACCCCGACACTGAAGCTTTCTTT. Encoded protein: CASSPNANPDTEAFF.